The present TCR beta chain was sequenced within a study of graft-versus-host responses after intestinal transplantation. In the study overall: All recipients got anti-thymocyte globulin induction, then tacrolimus and steroids for about three years.

General study findings and limits: High graft-versus-host to host-versus-graft clonal ratios were seen in allografts of patients with graft-donor T cell macrochimerism. Circulating GvH clone levels at their peak were associated with HvG declines (early post-transplant).

Deletions cut 6 bases from V and 6 bases from J, with 22 bases between. CDR1 SGHTA and CDR2 FQGNSA come from the germline V gene. This CDR3 is built from 16 residues. Here immunoSEQ multiplex PCR was the method, and the copy in TCRdb shows in-frame clones only, minus some. The sample shows about 73,000 clones, 85% to 90% of them seen only once. About this clone: No antigen is known for it.

The TCR originated in a human donor who was the organ donor for an intestinal transplant. The specimen comprised unstimulated CD8+ T cells sorted from spleen or lymph node cells, sampled before transplant. The J gene is TRBJ2-3, the V gene TRBV7-2; D is possibly TRBD1 (5 bases). In DNA form, the CDR3 reads TGTGCCAGCAGTCGGAGTGTAGACAGAGGTTTTGATACGCAGTATTTT. Its protein is CASSRSVDRGFDTQYF.